Shown below are 14 T cell receptor beta chains from a single sample sequenced in a study of CD8 T cells in ankylosing spondylitis (dated by TCRdb to 2016 to 2017). The method was 5' RACE. The sequencer was an Illumina HiSeq 2500. The public reads were reprocessed in TCRdb via fastp at Q25 and MiXCR, keeping in-frame beta chains. Every distinct CDR3 protein forms one entry, paired with its most common genes and DNA. The sample includes 200,000 to 250,000 distinct CDR3 sequences, with 8% to 11% observed a single time. The ten largest clones add up to about 3% of the sample. The specimen was blood, either unsorted or a sorted T cell fraction (not recorded which). All receptors derive from a male donor with ankylosing spondylitis or in good health (not recorded which).

This clonotype occurred many times. The chain is built from TRBV6-5 and TRBJ1-2; TRBD1 might be the D (5 bases). The length of the CDR3 is 14 residues. Per germline, CDR1 MNHEY and CDR2 SVGAGI. V was trimmed by 0 bases and J by 8 bases, leaving 13 bases between them. The DNA for the CDR3 is TGTGCCAGCAGTTACTCGACGGTAGGGGAGGGCTACACCTTC. Its protein product is CASSYSTVGEGYTF.

There are many counts of this clonotype. V gene TRBV5-6 combines with J gene TRBJ1-5; 7 nucleotides agree with TRBD1. Germline V gene lookup returns CDR1 SGHDT and CDR2 YYEEEE. The CDR3 consists of 17 residues. After removal of 3 bases from V and 0 bases from J, the junction contained 9 bases not matched to a gene. The CDR3: CASSSLGRGNSNQPQHF. The CDR3, as DNA: TGTGCCAGCAGCTCCCTGGGCAGGGGGAATAGCAATCAGCCCCAGCATTTT.

This clonotype showed up many times. The CDR3 DNA follows: TGTGCCAGCAGTTTGAGGGACAGGCTCCACGAACTGTTTTTT. Its protein product is CASSLRDRLHELFF. The J gene is TRBJ1-4, the V gene TRBV12-3 or TRBV12-4, with 8 bases lining up with TRBD1. The CDR3 covers 14 residues. V lost 3 bases and J lost 12; bases outside the gene matches: 9.

This clonotype was found many times. The V and J genes are TRBV6-5 and TRBJ1-1; no clear D gene. Germline CDR1 reads MNHEY; CDR2 reads SVGAGI. V was pared by 0 bases and J by 1 base, with 6 bases between. The CDR3 has 14 residues. CDR3 DNA: TGTGCCAGCAGTTACTCGAGAGGGAACACTGAAGCTTTCTTT. It is translated as CASSYSRGNTEAFF.

This clonotype came up many times. J is TRBJ2-3 and V is TRBV15; 11 bases align to TRBD2. The CDR3 extends over 17 amino acids. With 1 base clipped from V and 6 bases from J, the junction kept 9 bases outside the gene matches. Per the germline V gene, CDR1 is LNHNV and CDR2 is YYDKDF (reference sequence). CDR3 protein: CATSRAVTSGSLDTQYF. The CDR3 region has the DNA TGTGCCACCAGCAGAGCGGTAACTAGCGGGAGTTTGGATACGCAGTATTTT.

This clonotype was counted between two and nine times. V and J are TRBV18 and TRBJ2-3; TRBD2 matches at 7 bases. J was trimmed by 4 bases and V by 2 bases; bases with no gene match: 18. The CDR3 spans 19 residues. Looked up from germline, CDR1 is KGHSH and CDR2 is LQKENI. The CDR3 bases are TGTGCCAGCTCACCAGAAATGAGTTCTGACGGGAGGCTCCCAGATACGCAGTATTTT. Protein sequence: CASSPEMSSDGRLPDTQYF.

This clonotype has a count of ten or more. The CDR3 region is CASSSSHEQYF. The CDR3 nucleotides are TGCGCCAGCAGCTCTTCGCACGAGCAGTACTTC. The chain uses TRBV5-1 and TRBJ2-7; unclear D gene. This CDR3 contains 11 residues. V was shortened by 3 bases and J by 5 bases, with 6 bases between the two germline ends. The germline V gene has CDR1 SGHRS and CDR2 YFSETQ.

Regarding this clonotype: One end of the junction does not line up with germline, which may come from a read error. The chain couples TRBV10-1 to TRBJ2-5; D is unresolved. This CDR3 region has 13 residues. Germline CDR1 WNHNN, CDR2 SYGVQD (reference sequence). CDR3 coding DNA: TGCGCCAGCAGTGAAACCCAGGCAGAGACCCAGCACTTC. Amino acid sequence: CASSETQAETQHF.

This clonotype was counted at least ten times. This chain connects TRBV9 to TRBJ2-1; D tentatively reads TRBD1 or TRBD2 (5 bases each). Trimming cost V 0 bases and J 10 bases, with 11 bases left between them. The CDR3 is 13 amino acids. In germline, CDR1 is SGDLS, CDR2 YYNGEE. The CDR3 here is CASSVVGTGEQFF. DNA of the CDR3: TGTGCCAGCAGCGTAGTAGGGACGGGCGAGCAGTTCTTC.

This clonotype was counted ten times or more. CDR3 amino acids: CASSRSQGSGETQYF. The CDR3, as DNA: TGTGCCAGCAGTCGATCACAGGGGAGTGGAGAGACCCAGTACTTC. This chain uses TRBV6-1 with TRBJ2-5, with 7 nucleotides matching TRBD1. The CDR3 is 15 amino acids. From germline, CDR1 is MNHNS and CDR2 SASEGT. After removal of 5 bases from V and 4 bases from J, the junction contained 10 bases not matched to a gene.

This clonotype was observed at least ten times. The rearrangement uses TRBV27 and TRBJ2-6, with unresolved D. V lost 6 bases and J lost 0, with 9 bases in between. CDR3 size: 15 residues. The germline V gene has CDR1 MNHEY and CDR2 SMNVEV (reference sequence). The CDR3 DNA sequence: TGTGCCAGCAGACCAAGCTTCTCTGGGGCCAACGTCCTGACTTTC. This codes for CASRPSFSGANVLTF. Supplemented by reference TRBV27 and TRBJ2-6, the full variable domain reads EAQVTQNPRYLITVTGKKLTVTCSQNMNHEYMSWYRQDPGLGLRQIYYSMNVEVTDKGDVPEGYKVSRKEKRNFPLILESPSPNQTSLYFCASRPSFSGANVLTFGAGSRLTVL.

This clonotype was recorded only once. The chain links TRBV2 to TRBJ2-2, with 7 bases fitting TRBD2. The ends lost 7 bases at V and 5 bases at J; junction bases unmatched: 13. CDR3 length: 16 residues. Germline V gives CDR1 SNHLY, CDR2 FYNNEI. The CDR3 loop reads CASTQRGGELTGELFF. The CDR3 DNA reads as TGTGCCAGCACCCAACGGGGAGGGGAGTTGACCGGGGAGCTGTTTTTT.

This clonotype was observed a few times. A much larger clone lies a single base off, so this may be a read error. The rearrangement links TRBV29-1 to TRBJ1-2; D is uncertain. The germline V gene encodes CDR1 SQVTM and CDR2 ANQGSEA. The CDR3 sequence is 11 residues long. Trimming removed 4 bases at V and 3 bases at J, with 6 bases between. The CDR3 DNA is TGCAGCGTTGGACAAGACTATGGCTACACCTTC. Its translation: CSVGQDYGYTF.

This clonotype has ten or more counts. The chain couples TRBV7-8 to TRBJ2-3; 13 bases are shared with TRBD2. V dropped 5 bases and J dropped 2; count of bases not matched to a gene: 4. There are 16 residues in the CDR3. Germline V gene data show CDR1 as SGHVS and CDR2 as FQNEAQ. The CDR3 reads CASSPGLAGNTDTQYF. The CDR3 nucleotides are TGTGCCAGCAGCCCGGGACTAGCGGGAAACACAGATACGCAGTATTTT.